Shown below are 17 T cell receptor beta chains from a single sample sequenced in a study of shared clonotypes between healthy human individuals. Clones were sequenced by immunoSEQ multiplex PCR, and TCRdb holds only the in-frame ones, with some missing. The table includes about 980,000 clones, approximately 76% detected once. The source material was memory CD4+ T cells sorted from blood. Subset described: CD45RA-negative fraction. The receptors stem from a man in his late teens or twenties in good health.

V is TRBV10-3 and J is TRBJ2-7, with 9 bases matching TRBD1. Germline lookup yields CDR1 ENHRY and CDR2 SYGVKD. There are 13 residues in the CDR3. After removal of 11 bases from V and 3 bases from J, the junction contained 8 bases not matched to a gene. CDR3 coding DNA: TGTGCCTTAAGCCGGGGACAGGGCTACGAGCAGTACTTC. It is translated as CALSRGQGYEQYF.

This clone was detected only a few times. The chain employs TRBV5-4 and TRBJ2-1; a possible D gene is TRBD2 (5 bases). The germline V gene encodes CDR1 SGHNT and CDR2 YYREEE (reference sequence). The CDR3 consists of 18 residues. Trimming removed 3 bases at V and 0 bases at J, with 19 bases between. The CDR3 region is CASSSGGGAELSYNEQFF. DNA of the CDR3: TGTGCCAGCAGCTCTGGCGGCGGAGCGGAGCTCTCCTACAATGAGCAGTTCTTC. Looking up the rest from reference TRBV5-4 and TRBJ2-1 gives the full variable domain: ETGVTQSPTHLIKTRGQQVTLRCSSQSGHNTVSWYQQALGQGPQFIFQYYREEENGRGNFPPRFSGLQFPNYSSELNVNALELDDSALYLCASSSGGGAELSYNEQFFGPGTRLTVL.

The chain carries TRBV29-1 and TRBJ1-1, with TRBD1 identical over 7 bases. V gave up 6 bases and J gave up 7 bases; unmatched junction bases: 5. This CDR3 region has 11 residues. The germline gives CDR1 SQVTM, CDR2 ANQGSEA. The CDR3 bases are TGCAGCGTCAAGGGACAGTATGAAGCTTTCTTT. This translates into CSVKGQYEAFF.

The chain has TRBV29-1 and TRBJ1-1; D not resolved. Germline CDR1 is SQVTM and CDR2 is ANQGSEA. Trimming removed 0 bases at V and 0 bases at J, with 2 bases between. The CDR3 extends over 12 amino acids. CDR3 sequence: CSVEEVNTEAFF. CDR3 nucleotide sequence: TGCAGCGTTGAAGAAGTGAACACTGAAGCTTTCTTT.

A note on this clone: This clone may be a read error of a much larger clone one base away. The same CDR3 arises from other DNA sequences in this sample as well. The chain couples TRBV7-2 to TRBJ1-2; possibly TRBD1 for D (5 bases). V was clipped by 6 bases and J by 4 bases, with 12 bases between them. Germline assignment: CDR1 SGHTA and CDR2 FQGNSA. There are 13 residues in the CDR3. In DNA form, the CDR3 reads TGTGCCAGCAGTCCTCAGGGCCCCTATGGCTACACCTTC. Its translation: CASSPQGPYGYTF.

V gene TRBV4-1 combines with J gene TRBJ1-2; D ambiguous. V lost 1 base to trimming and J lost 4 bases, with 13 bases between them. This CDR3 has 15 residues. Germline CDR1 is MGHRA and CDR2 is YSYEKL. The CDR3 reads CASSQVGDGGYGYTF. The CDR3 bases are TGCGCCAGCAGCCAAGTCGGGGATGGAGGCTATGGCTACACCTTC.

This clone was seen a handful of times. The CDR3 loop is CAISEPLAGAADTQYF. The CDR3 coding sequence is TGTGCCATCAGTGAGCCCTTAGCGGGAGCGGCAGATACGCAGTATTTT. The chain joins TRBV10-3 to TRBJ2-3; 9 nucleotides align to TRBD2. In germline, CDR1 is ENHRY, CDR2 SYGVKD. The CDR3 is 16 residues long. With 2 bases clipped from V and 4 bases from J, the junction kept 7 bases outside the gene matches.

The CDR3 DNA sequence: TGCGCCAGCAGCTTGTCGGCAATCCAAACGAGGGAGACCCAGTACTTC. This codes for CASSLSAIQTRETQYF. The rearrangement joins TRBV5-1 to TRBJ2-5; D gene uncertain. The CDR3 runs to 16 residues. Per the germline V gene, CDR1 is SGHRS and CDR2 is YFSETQ. Trimming took off 1 base at V and 5 bases at J, with 18 bases between the two ends.

The chain is built from TRBV7-9 and TRBJ2-7; a possible D gene is TRBD2 (5 bases). The V gene's germline CDR1 is SEHNR and CDR2 FQNEAQ (reference sequence). Trimming left V 1 base short and J 7 bases short, with 14 bases between. The CDR3 sequence is 14 residues long. CDR3 region: CASSLGGATGEQYF. The CDR3 DNA sequence: TGTGCCAGCAGCTTAGGAGGTGCTACGGGAGAGCAGTACTTC.

In its sample, this clone was seen once. The rearrangement uses TRBV11-2 and TRBJ1-6; no clear D. The V gene's germline CDR1 is SGHAT and CDR2 FQNNGV. Trimming took off 5 bases at V and 0 bases at J, with 8 bases between the two ends. This CDR3 has 15 residues. The CDR3 DNA sequence: TGTGCCAGCAGCAGCGATAGCTCCTATAATTCACCCCTCCACTTT. Protein product: CASSSDSSYNSPLHF.

The chain has TRBV7-2 and TRBJ1-1; 8 nucleotides match TRBD1. The J segment lost 10 bases and the V segment lost 6 bases, leaving 13 bases of the junction unmatched. CDR1 and CDR2 (germline): SGHTA, FQGNSA. There are 14 residues in the CDR3. CDR3 nucleotides: TGTGCCAGCAGTCCGGACAGGGCTTCTCCCAGAGCTTTCTTT. Residues: CASSPDRASPRAFF.

The rearrangement links TRBV18 to TRBJ2-1, with D perhaps matching TRBD2 (5 bases). The CDR3 length is 15 residues. Trimming took 3 bases from V and 4 from J, leaving 13 bases between them. Germline CDR1 reads KGHSH; CDR2 reads LQKENI. CDR3 in amino acids: CASSPQRIAYNEQFF. CDR3 coding DNA: TGTGCCAGCTCACCTCAGAGAATAGCGTACAATGAGCAGTTCTTC.

The chain joins TRBV5-5 to TRBJ2-7, with 12 bases matching TRBD2. With 4 bases clipped from V and 2 bases from J, the junction kept 7 bases outside the gene matches. The germline V gene encodes CDR1 SGHKS and CDR2 YYEKEE (reference sequence). This CDR3 spans 16 amino acids. CDR3 in amino acids: CASSGARTSGTYEQYF. The CDR3 coding sequence is TGTGCCAGCAGCGGTGCCAGGACTAGCGGGACCTACGAGCAGTACTTC.

In this sample, this clone turned up a few times. CDR3 bases: TGTGCCAGCGCGCGGAGGACCCAAGAGACCCAGTACTTC. Its translation is CASARRTQETQYF. The chain links TRBV7-3 to TRBJ2-5; maybe TRBD2 (5 bases). With 8 bases removed from V and 1 base from J, the gap between germline ends came to 11 bases. Germline V gene data show CDR1 as SGHTA and CDR2 as FQGTGA. The CDR3 has 13 residues. Together with reference TRBV7-3 and TRBJ2-5, the CDR3 gives the full variable domain: GAGVSQTPSNKVTEKGKYVELRCDPISGHTALYWYRQSLGQGPEFLIYFQGTGAADDSGLPNDRFFAVRPEGSVSTLKIQRTERGDSAVYLCASARRTQETQYFGPGTRLLVL.

This clone was observed once. The V gene is TRBV2, the J gene TRBJ1-5, with a tentative D call TRBD1 (5 bases). The germline V gene has CDR1 SNHLY and CDR2 FYNNEI. The V end lost 4 bases, the J end lost 7 bases, and 14 bases lay between the germline ends. The CDR3 spans 14 residues. This CDR3 is CASSGAEGRQPQHF. CDR3 coding DNA: TGTGCCAGCAGTGGGGCAGAGGGACGGCAGCCCCAGCATTTT.

This clone was found a few times. V gene TRBV27 combines with J gene TRBJ2-7; D perhaps matches TRBD2 (6 bases). Trimming removed 2 bases from V and 3 bases from J, with 11 bases in between. Germline CDR1 MNHEY, CDR2 SMNVEV (reference sequence). The CDR3 has 14 residues. CDR3 in DNA: TGTGCCAGCAGTTTAGCGGGACTTCACTACGAGCAGTACTTC. Encoded protein: CASSLAGLHYEQYF.

This clone was picked up one time. The chain carries TRBV7-9 and TRBJ1-2; 8 bases are shared with TRBD1. CDR3 length: 14 residues. With 3 bases clipped from V and 4 bases from J, the junction kept 4 bases outside the gene matches. CDR1 and CDR2 (germline): SEHNR, FQNEAQ (reference sequence). This CDR3 is CASSLGTGPYGYTF. CDR3 nucleotide sequence: TGTGCCAGCAGCTTGGGGACAGGCCCCTATGGCTACACCTTC.